This TCR beta chain was sequenced for a study of cytomegalovirus exposure and HLA in healthy donors. Note on this clone: Its antigen is unidentified.

The CDR3 length is 14 residues. The junction had 5 bases not matched to a gene; V was cut back by 4 bases and J by 4 bases. Germline assignment: CDR1 GTSNPN and CDR2 SVGIG (reference sequence). Amplification used 60 Vbeta primers and 13 Jbeta primers. Assay: immunoSEQ multiplex PCR; the TCRdb copy retains only in-frame clones and omits some. The sample includes 150,000 to 200,000 clones, roughly 80% of them seen just once. Study-wide points: The number of N-insertions in an Asian-associated ancestry cluster was reportedly below the roughly 670-donor mean in a later analysis. The study put some 150 TCR beta chains on its list as cytomegalovirus-associated.

The sequence came from a man in his forties or fifties in good health and CMV-seropositive. The V and J genes are TRBV30 and TRBJ2-2; 8 nucleotides line up with TRBD1. Sequencing used PBMCs. CDR3 region: CAWKDDRGTGELFF. CDR3 in DNA: TGTGCCTGGAAGGATGACAGGGGCACCGGGGAGCTGTTTTTT.